Detailed here is one T cell receptor (beta chain). Its antigen is still unknown. Sorted-subset replicate PCRs used around 200 ng of genomic DNA. This amount corresponded to approximately 30,000 T cell genomes. Clones were read by immunoSEQ multiplex PCR, and TCRdb kept only the in-frame ones, dropping some. This sample has more than 1.2 million clones, with just under 99% found just once. The data originate from a study of shared clonotypes between healthy human individuals. V trimming: 5 bases; J trimming: 0 bases; junction bases outside the gene matches: 8. In germline, CDR1 is SGHVS, CDR2 FNYEAQ. The CDR3 consists of 17 residues. Study-level findings and limits: A handful of donors held about 5% of naive CD4 clonotypes in common. Clonotype sharing among the donors was expected to vary with sequencing depth.

Source material: naive CD4+ T cells sorted from blood. Subset here: CD45RA+ positively selected. V usage is TRBV7-6 and J usage is TRBJ2-7; 12 nucleotides align to TRBD2. The receptor's source is a man under 40 in good health. The CDR3 region is CASSRDRGLAGSYEQYF. CDR3 DNA sequence: TGTGCCAGCAGCCGAGACCGGGGACTAGCGGGCTCCTACGAGCAGTACTTC.